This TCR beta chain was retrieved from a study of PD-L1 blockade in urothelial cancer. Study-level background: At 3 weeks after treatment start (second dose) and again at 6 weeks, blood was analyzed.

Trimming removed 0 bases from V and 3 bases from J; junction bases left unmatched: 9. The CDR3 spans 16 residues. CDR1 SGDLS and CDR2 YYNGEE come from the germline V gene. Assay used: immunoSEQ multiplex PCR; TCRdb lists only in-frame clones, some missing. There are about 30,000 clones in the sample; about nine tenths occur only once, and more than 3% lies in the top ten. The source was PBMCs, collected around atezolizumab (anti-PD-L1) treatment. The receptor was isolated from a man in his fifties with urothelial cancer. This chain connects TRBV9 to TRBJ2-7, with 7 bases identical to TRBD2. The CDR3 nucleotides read TGTGCCAGCAGCGTAGCCAGCGGGAACCCTGTCTACGAGCAGTACTTC. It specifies CASSVASGNPVYEQYF.